Here is one T cell receptor (beta chain) with its context. This record comes from a study of CD8 T cells in Susac syndrome. Germline V gives CDR1 SQVTM, CDR2 ANQGSEA. CDR3 length: 14 residues. V lost 8 bases to trimming and J lost 2 bases, with 15 bases between them. RNA in amounts of roughly 0.5 to 1 ug was reverse transcribed with random hexamers. Each CDR3 protein gets one entry after TCRdb re-called the immunoSEQ multiplex PCR reads with MiXCR. The table has under 200,000 distinct CDR3 sequences, roughly 94% seen once; the top ten hold approximately 0.1%. The chain combines TRBV29-1 with TRBJ1-4; no definite D call. The receptor comes from a human donor in good health. Material: CD4+ T cells from PBMCs. This chain's CDR3 is CSFSRHGTNEKLFF. The CDR3 DNA reads as TGCAGCTTTAGTCGGCACGGGACTAATGAAAAACTGTTTTTT.